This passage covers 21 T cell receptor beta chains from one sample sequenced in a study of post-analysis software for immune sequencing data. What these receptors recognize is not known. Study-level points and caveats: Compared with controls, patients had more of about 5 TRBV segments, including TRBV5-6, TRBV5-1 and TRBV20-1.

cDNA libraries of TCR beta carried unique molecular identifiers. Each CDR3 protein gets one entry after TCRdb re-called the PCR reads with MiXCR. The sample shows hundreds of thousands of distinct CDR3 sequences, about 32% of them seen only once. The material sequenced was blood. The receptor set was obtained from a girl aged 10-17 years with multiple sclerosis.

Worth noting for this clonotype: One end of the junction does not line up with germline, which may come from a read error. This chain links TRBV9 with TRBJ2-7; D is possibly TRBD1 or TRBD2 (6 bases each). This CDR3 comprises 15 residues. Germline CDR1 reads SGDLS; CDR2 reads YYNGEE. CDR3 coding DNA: TGTGCCTGCAGCGTAGGGGGGCAAGGGTCCTACGAGCAGTACTTC. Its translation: CACSVGGQGSYEQYF. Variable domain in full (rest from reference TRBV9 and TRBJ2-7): DSGVTQTPKHLITATGQRVTLRCSPRSGDLSVYWYQQSLDQGLQFLIQYYNGEERAKGNILERFSAQQFPDLHSELNLSSLELGDSALYFCACSVGGQGSYEQYFGPGTRLTVT.

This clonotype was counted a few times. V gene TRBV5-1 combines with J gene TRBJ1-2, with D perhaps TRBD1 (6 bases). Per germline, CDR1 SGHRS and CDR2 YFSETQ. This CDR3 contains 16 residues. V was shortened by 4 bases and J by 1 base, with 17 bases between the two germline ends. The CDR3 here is CASSRTRTEDNYGYTF. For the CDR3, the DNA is TGCGCCAGCAGCCGCACGAGGACAGAAGATAACTATGGCTACACCTTC.

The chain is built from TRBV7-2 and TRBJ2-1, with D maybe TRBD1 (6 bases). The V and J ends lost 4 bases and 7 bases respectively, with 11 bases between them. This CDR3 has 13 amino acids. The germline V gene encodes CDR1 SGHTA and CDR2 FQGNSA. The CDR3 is CASSWGRGNEQFF. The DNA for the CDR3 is TGTGCCAGCAGCTGGGGCAGGGGAAATGAGCAGTTCTTC.

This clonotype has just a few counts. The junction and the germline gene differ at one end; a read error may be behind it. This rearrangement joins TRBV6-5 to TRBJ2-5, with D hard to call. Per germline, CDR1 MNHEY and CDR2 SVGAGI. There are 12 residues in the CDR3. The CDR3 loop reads CASGYREETQYF. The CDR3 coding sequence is TGTGCCAGCGGTTATCGGGAAGAGACCCAGTACTTC.

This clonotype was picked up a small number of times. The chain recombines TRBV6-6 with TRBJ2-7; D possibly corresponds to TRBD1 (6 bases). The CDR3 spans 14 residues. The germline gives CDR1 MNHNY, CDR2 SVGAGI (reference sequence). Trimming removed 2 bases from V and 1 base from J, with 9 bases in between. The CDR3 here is CASSYVTGSYEQYF. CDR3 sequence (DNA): TGTGCCAGCAGTTACGTCACAGGGTCCTACGAGCAGTACTTC.

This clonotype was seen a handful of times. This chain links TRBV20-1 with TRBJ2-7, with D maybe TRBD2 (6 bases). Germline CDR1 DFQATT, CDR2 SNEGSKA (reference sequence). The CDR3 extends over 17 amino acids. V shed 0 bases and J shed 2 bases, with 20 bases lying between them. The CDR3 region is CSARDRFLRGSAYEQYF. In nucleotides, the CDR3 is TGCAGTGCTAGAGATCGGTTTCTCCGGGGGAGCGCCTACGAGCAGTACTTC.

The CDR3 spells CAITRGIQETQYF. CDR3 nucleotide sequence: TGTGCCATCACCCGGGGGATCCAAGAGACCCAGTACTTC. This chain joins TRBV10-3 and TRBJ2-5, with a tentative D call TRBD2 (6 bases). V was pared by 7 bases and J by 1 base, with 10 bases between. The germline CDR1 and CDR2 sequences are ENHRY and SYGVKD. The CDR3 has 13 amino acids.

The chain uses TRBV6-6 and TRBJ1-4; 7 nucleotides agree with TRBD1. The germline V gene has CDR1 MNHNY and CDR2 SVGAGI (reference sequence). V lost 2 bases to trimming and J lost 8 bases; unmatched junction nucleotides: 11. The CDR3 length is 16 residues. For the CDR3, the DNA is TGTGCCAGCAGTTACCTACCCAGGGGGGAGAGAGAAAAACTGTTTTTT. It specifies CASSYLPRGEREKLFF.

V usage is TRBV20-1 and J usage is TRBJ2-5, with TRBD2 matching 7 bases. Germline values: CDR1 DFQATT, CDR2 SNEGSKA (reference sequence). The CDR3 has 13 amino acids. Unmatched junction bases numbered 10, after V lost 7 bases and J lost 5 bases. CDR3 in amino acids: CSVPTSFGETQYF. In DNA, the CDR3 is TGCAGTGTCCCGACTAGCTTCGGGGAGACCCAGTACTTC.

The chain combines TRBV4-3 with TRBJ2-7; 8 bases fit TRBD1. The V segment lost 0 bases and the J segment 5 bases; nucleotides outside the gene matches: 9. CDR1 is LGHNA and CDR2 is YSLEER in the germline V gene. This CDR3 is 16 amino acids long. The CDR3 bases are TGCGCCAGCAGCCAAGATAGAGTCCCAGGGGGCGACGAGCAGTACTTC. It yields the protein CASSQDRVPGGDEQYF.

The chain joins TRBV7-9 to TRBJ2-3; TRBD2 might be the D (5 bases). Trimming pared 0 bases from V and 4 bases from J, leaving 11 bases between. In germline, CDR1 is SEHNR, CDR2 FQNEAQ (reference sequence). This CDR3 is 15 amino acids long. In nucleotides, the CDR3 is TGTGCCAGCAGCTTAGCGCGGGCAGGAGCAGATACGCAGTATTTT. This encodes CASSLARAGADTQYF.

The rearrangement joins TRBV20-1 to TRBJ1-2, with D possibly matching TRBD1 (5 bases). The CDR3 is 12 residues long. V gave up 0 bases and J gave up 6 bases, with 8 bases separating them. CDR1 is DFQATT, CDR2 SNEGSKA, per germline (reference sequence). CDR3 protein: CSARERRDGYTF. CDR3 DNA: TGCAGTGCTAGAGAGCGCAGGGATGGCTACACCTTC.

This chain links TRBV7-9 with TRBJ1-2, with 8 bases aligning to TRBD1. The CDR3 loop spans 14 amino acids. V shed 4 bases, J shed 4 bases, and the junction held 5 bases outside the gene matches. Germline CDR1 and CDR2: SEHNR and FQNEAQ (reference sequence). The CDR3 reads CASSSSGQVYGYTF. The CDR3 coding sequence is TGTGCCAGCAGCTCGTCGGGACAGGTCTATGGCTACACCTTC.

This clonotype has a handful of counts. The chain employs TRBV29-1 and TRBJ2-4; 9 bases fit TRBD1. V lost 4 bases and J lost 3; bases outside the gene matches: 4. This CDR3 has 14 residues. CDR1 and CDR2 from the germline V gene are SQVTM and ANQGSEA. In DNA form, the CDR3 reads TGCAGCGTTGTGGGGACAGGGAGCAAAAACATTCAGTACTTC. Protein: CSVVGTGSKNIQYF.

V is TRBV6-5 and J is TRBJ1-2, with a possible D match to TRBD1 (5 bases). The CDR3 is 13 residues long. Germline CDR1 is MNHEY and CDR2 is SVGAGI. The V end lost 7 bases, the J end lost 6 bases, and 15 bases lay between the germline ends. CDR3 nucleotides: TGTGCCAGCACGAGTGGACAACTCCATGGCTACACCTTC. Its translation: CASTSGQLHGYTF.

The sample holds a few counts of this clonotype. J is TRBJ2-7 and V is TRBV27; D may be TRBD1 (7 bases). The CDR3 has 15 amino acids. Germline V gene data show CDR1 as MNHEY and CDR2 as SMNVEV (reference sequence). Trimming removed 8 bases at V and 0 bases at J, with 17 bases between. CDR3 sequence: CASRAAGQSSYEQYF. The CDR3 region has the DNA TGTGCCAGCCGGGCCGCGGGACAGAGCTCCTACGAGCAGTACTTC.

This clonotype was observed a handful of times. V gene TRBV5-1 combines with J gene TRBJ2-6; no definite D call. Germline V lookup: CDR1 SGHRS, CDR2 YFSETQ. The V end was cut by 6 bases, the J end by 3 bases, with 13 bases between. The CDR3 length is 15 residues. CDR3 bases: TGCGCCAGCACCCCGGAGCCTATTGGGGCCAACGTCCTGACTTTC. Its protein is CASTPEPIGANVLTF.

In DNA form, the CDR3 reads TGTGCCAGCAGCTTAGGCCCCGGCGGGGGCGGGGAGACCCAGTACTTC. As protein: CASSLGPGGGGETQYF. The chain is built from TRBV11-3 and TRBJ2-5; TRBD2 might be the D (7 bases). V lost 1 base, J lost 5 bases, and 17 bases lay in between. The CDR3 totals 16 residues. The germline V gene encodes CDR1 SGHNT and CDR2 YENEEA.

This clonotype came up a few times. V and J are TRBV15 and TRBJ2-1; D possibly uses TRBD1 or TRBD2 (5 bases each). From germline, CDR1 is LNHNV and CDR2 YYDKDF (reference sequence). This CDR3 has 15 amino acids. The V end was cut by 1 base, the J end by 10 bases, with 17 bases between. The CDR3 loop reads CATSRAGTEHLEQFF. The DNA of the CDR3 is TGTGCCACCAGCAGAGCCGGGACGGAACACTTGGAGCAGTTCTTC.

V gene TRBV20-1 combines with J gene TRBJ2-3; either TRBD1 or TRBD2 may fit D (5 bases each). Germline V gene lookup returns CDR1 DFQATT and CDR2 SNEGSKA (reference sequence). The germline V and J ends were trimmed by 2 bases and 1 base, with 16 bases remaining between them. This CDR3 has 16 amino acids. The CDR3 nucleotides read TGCAGTGCTAGACTCCCGGGACGCCAGCGCACAGATACGCAGTATTTT. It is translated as CSARLPGRQRTDTQYF.

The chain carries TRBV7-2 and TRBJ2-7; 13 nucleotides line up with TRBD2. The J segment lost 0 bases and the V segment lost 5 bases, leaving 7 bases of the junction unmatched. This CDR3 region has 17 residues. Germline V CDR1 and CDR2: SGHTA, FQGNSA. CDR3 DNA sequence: TGTGCCAGCAGCACCCGCGGGACTAGCGGGGTCTCCTACGAGCAGTACTTC. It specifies CASSTRGTSGVSYEQYF. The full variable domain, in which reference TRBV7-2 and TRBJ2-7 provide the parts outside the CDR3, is GAGVSQSPSNKVTEKGKDVELRCDPISGHTALYWYRQSLGQGLEFLIYFQGNSAPDKSGLPSDRFSAERTGGSVSTLTIQRTQQEDSAVYLCASSTRGTSGVSYEQYFGPGTRLTVT.